This T cell receptor beta chain emerged from a study of blood T cell repertoires in COVID-19. In the study overall: Samples taken during acute and convalescent COVID-19 were collected in the United States, Italy and Spain. The cDNA or gDNA used as material had been derived from T cells, B-cell-depleted T cells, or PBMCs.

The CDR3 extends over 15 amino acids. Germline loops: CDR1 SGHRS, CDR2 YFSETQ. The V end was cut by 6 bases, the J end by 5 bases, with 17 bases between. Source study methods: It was from reference gene primer amplification that nucleated cell counts were estimated. Clones were read by immunoSEQ multiplex PCR, and TCRdb kept only the in-frame ones, dropping some. V, J and clone size derive from that table, while D and trimming were established from the DNA sequence. The sample consists of around 150,000 clones, about four fifths of them appearing once. The sequence came from a man in his 60s with active or convalescent COVID-19. The sequenced sample consisted of peripheral blood. This chain links TRBV5-1 with TRBJ1-4; weak D call: TRBD1 (6 bases). In DNA, the CDR3 is TGCGCCAGCACCCCAGGGGCTTCCCCAAATGAAAAACTGTTTTTT. Translated, it gives CASTPGASPNEKLFF.